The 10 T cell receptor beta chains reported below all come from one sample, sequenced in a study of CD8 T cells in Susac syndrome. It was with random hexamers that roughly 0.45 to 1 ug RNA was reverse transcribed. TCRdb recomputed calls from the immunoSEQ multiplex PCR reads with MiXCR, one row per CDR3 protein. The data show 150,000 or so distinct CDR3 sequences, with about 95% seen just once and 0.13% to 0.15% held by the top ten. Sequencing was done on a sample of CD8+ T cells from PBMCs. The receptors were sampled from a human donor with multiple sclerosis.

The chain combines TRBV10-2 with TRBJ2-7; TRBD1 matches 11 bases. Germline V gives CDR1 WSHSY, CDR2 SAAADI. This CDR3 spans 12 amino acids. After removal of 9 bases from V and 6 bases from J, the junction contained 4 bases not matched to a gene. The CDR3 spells CASSDRGLEQYF. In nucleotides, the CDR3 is TGCGCCAGTTCGGACAGGGGGCTCGAGCAGTACTTC.

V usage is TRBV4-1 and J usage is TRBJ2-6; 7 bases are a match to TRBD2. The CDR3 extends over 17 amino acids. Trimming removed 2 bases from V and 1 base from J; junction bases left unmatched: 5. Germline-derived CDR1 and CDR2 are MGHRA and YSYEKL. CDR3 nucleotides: TGCGCCAGCAGCCAAACCCCGGGGGGATCTGGGGCCAACGTCCTGACTTTC. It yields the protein CASSQTPGGSGANVLTF.

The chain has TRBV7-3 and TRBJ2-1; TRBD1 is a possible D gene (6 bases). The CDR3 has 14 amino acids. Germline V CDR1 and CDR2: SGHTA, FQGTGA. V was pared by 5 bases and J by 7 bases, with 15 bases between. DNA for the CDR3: TGTGCCAGCAGCGGACAGCTCGAACGGAATGAGCAGTTCTTC. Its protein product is CASSGQLERNEQFF.

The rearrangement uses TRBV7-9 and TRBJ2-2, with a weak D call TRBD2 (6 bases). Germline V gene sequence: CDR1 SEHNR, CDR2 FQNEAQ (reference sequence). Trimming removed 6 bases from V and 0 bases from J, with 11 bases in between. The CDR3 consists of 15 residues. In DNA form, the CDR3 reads TGTGCCAGCAGTCCGGGACTTGCGAACACCGGGGAGCTGTTTTTT. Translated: CASSPGLANTGELFF.

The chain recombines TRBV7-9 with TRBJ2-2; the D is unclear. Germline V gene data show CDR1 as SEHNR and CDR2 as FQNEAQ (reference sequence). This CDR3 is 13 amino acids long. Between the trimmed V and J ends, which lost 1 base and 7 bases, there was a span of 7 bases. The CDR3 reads CASSLDDGGELFF. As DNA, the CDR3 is TGTGCCAGCAGCTTAGACGATGGCGGGGAGCTGTTTTTT.

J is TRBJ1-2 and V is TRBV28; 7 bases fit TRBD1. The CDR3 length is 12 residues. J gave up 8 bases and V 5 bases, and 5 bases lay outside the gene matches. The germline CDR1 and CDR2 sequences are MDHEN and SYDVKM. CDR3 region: CASSPATGGYTF. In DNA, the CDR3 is TGTGCCAGCAGTCCCGCGACAGGGGGCTACACCTTC.

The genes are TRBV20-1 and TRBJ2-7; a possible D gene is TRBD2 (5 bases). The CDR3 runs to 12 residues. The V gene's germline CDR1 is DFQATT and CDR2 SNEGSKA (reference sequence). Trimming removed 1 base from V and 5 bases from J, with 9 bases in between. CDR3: CSARGEGNEQYV. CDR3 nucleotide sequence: TGCAGTGCTAGAGGCGAGGGAAACGAGCAGTACGTC.

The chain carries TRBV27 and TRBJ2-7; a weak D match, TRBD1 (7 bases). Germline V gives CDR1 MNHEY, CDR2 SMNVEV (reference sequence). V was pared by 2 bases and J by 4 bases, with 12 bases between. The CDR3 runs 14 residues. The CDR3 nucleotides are TGTGCCAGCAGTTTACGCCCAGGGGGGTACGAGCAGTACGTC. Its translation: CASSLRPGGYEQYV.

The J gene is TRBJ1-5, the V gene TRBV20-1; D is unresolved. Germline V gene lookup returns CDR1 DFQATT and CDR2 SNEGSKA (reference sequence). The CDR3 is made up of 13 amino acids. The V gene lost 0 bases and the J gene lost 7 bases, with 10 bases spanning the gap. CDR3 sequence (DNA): TGCAGTGCTAGAGAGGGGTCCTGGCAGCCCCAGCATTTT. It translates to CSAREGSWQPQHF.

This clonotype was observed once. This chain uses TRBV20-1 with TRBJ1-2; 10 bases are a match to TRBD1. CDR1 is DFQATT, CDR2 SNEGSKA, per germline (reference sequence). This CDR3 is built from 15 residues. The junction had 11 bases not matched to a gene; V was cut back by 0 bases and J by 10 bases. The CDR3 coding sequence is TGCAGTGCTAGAGACCCAACCGGGACAGGGGCCTTCTACACCTTC. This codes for CSARDPTGTGAFYTF.